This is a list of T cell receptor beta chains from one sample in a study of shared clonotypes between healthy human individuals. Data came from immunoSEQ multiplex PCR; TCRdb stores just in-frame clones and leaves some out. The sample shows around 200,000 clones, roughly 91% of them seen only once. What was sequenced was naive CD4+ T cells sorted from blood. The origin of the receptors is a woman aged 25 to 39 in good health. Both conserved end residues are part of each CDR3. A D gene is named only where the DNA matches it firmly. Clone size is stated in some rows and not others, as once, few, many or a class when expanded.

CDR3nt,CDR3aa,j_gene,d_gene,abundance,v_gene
TGTGCCAGCTCACCGGACGGACAGGTCTACGAGCAGTACTTC,CASSPDGQVYEQYF,TRBJ2-7,TRBD1,-,TRBV18
TGTGCCAGCAGCTTAAACCGGGCTTCAGGAATAGAGACCCAGTACTTC,CASSLNRASGIETQYF,TRBJ2-5,-,-,TRBV7-9
TGTGCCAGTAGTAGGACAGGGAGGAACACCATATATTTT,CASSRTGRNTIYF,TRBJ1-3,TRBD1,-,TRBV19
TGTGCCAGCAGTCTCGCCCGCGGGACAGTTAATGAAAAACTGTTTTTT,CASSLARGTVNEKLFF,TRBJ1-4,TRBD1,-,TRBV28
TGTGCCACCAGCAGAGATCGCCAGGAGAACACTGAAGCTTTCTTT,CATSRDRQENTEAFF,TRBJ1-1,-,-,TRBV15
TGCGCCAGCAGCATCCTATTAGAGCCCCCCGGGGAGCTGTTTTTT,CASSILLEPPGELFF,TRBJ2-2,-,-,TRBV5-1
TGTGCCAGCACCCTTGGGTACGTGGGGGACGAGCAGTTCTTC,CASTLGYVGDEQFF,TRBJ2-1,-,-,TRBV5-4
TGTGCCACCTACGCGGGGAATTACGAGCAGTACTTC,CATYAGNYEQYF,TRBJ2-7,-,-,TRBV28
TGTGCCTGGGGACCAACAGGGGGCTACCTCGACAGGACTGAAGCTTTCTTT,CAWGPTGGYLDRTEAFF,TRBJ1-1,TRBD1,-,TRBV30
TGTGCCAGCAGTTTAACGCGACAGGGACTCCGACGTAACTATGGCTACACCTTC,CASSLTRQGLRRNYGYTF,TRBJ1-2,TRBD1,once,TRBV28
TGTGCCAGCTCACCAGGGACAGGGGGCGAAAAACTGTTTTTT,CASSPGTGGEKLFF,TRBJ1-4,TRBD1,-,TRBV18
TGTGCCAGCAGCTTGGGAGGGGTTAACTATGGCTACACCTTC,CASSLGGVNYGYTF,TRBJ1-2,-,-,TRBV5-6
TGTGCCAGCAGCTTAGGACAGGCCGAGAATGAGCAGTTCTTC,CASSLGQAENEQFF,TRBJ2-1,-,-,TRBV11-3
TGTGCCAGCAGCTTGCTGGGGAGCGGGCAAGAGACCCAGTACTTC,CASSLLGSGQETQYF,TRBJ2-5,-,-,TRBV5-4
TGTGCCAGCAGCTGGGGGACAGGGGAAGCCGGGGAGCTGTTTTTT,CASSWGTGEAGELFF,TRBJ2-2,TRBD1,-,TRBV7-7
TGCGCCAGCAGTCCTGGAGACGATTCGTCCTACGAGCAGTACTTC,CASSPGDDSSYEQYF,TRBJ2-7,-,-,TRBV10-1
TGTGCCAGCAGTTCCGGCCCTACGGGACTTGAAGCTTTCTTT,CASSSGPTGLEAFF,TRBJ1-1,-,once,TRBV5-4
TGTGCCAGCAGTTTATACCCTCCGGGACCGCCCGACAATCAGCCCCAGCATTTT,CASSLYPPGPPDNQPQHF,TRBJ1-5,-,-,TRBV27
TGTGCCAGCAGCCAACTGGTTCTGGGCGTTCAGTACTTC,CASSQLVLGVQYF,TRBJ2-4,-,-,TRBV5-6
TGTGCCAGCAGTGCCACTAGCGGGTGGCTGGATACGCAGTATTTT,CASSATSGWLDTQYF,TRBJ2-3,TRBD2,-,TRBV25-1
TGTGCCAGCAGTTCTGGACAGGGTGGTCAGCCCCAGCATTTT,CASSSGQGGQPQHF,TRBJ1-5,TRBD1,-,TRBV6-6
TGTGCCAGCAGTTACTCCCGACCGGGGGCTGGGGAGCTGTTTTTT,CASSYSRPGAGELFF,TRBJ2-2,-,-,TRBV6-5
TGTGCCAGCAGCGTATCGGGCCACAATGAGCAGTTCTTC,CASSVSGHNEQFF,TRBJ2-1,-,-,TRBV9
TGTGCCAGCAGTGGGGGGAGCTCTGGAAACACCATATATTTT,CASSGGSSGNTIYF,TRBJ1-3,-,once,TRBV28
TGTGCCAGCAGGTCCAGTGGCTCCTACGAGCAGTACTTC,CASRSSGSYEQYF,TRBJ2-7,-,-,TRBV6-5
TGTGCCAGCAGCCTTAGGGACACCGAATACGAGCAGTACTTC,CASSLRDTEYEQYF,TRBJ2-7,-,-,TRBV21-1
TGCGCCAGCAGCTTGCTAGCGGGAGCTAATAACGAGCAGTACTTC,CASSLLAGANNEQYF,TRBJ2-7,TRBD2,-,TRBV5-1
TGTGCCAGCAGCGAAACTGGTGGGACTAGCCAAAGCACAGATACGCAGTATTTT,CASSETGGTSQSTDTQYF,TRBJ2-3,-,-,TRBV21-1
TGTGCCATCACAGACAGTCTAGGGGGGCAAGAGACCCAGTACTTC,CAITDSLGGQETQYF,TRBJ2-5,-,-,TRBV10-3